The present T cell receptor beta chain was sequenced within a study of blood T cell repertoires in COVID-19. This CDR3 has 14 residues. Germline V gives CDR1 SEHNR, CDR2 FQNEAQ (reference sequence). The ends were cut back, 2 bases at V and 3 bases at J, with 11 bases in the middle. Here immunoSEQ multiplex PCR was the method, and the copy in TCRdb shows in-frame clones only, minus some. The top ten clones hold less than 6.5% of a sample with approximately 71,000 clones, 90% of them seen once. The chain combines TRBV7-9 with TRBJ2-7, with D tentatively TRBD1 (6 bases). The sequencing input was peripheral blood. The sequence derives from a woman aged 18-35 years with acute or convalescent COVID-19. The DNA for the CDR3 is TGTGCCAGCAGCTTATCAGGGGCGGGCTACGAGCAGTACTTC. Its translation: CASSLSGAGYEQYF. The variable domain in full, with the rest retrieved from reference TRBV7-9 and TRBJ2-7, is DTGVSQNPRHKITKRGQNVTFRCDPISEHNRLYWYRQTLGQGPEFLTYFQNEAQLEKSRLLSDRFSAERPKGSFSTLEIQRTEQGDSAMYLCASSLSGAGYEQYFGPGTRLTVT.